This passage covers 12 T cell receptor beta chains from one sample sequenced in a study of Ad26.COV2.S vaccination and SARS-CoV-2 variants. Here immunoSEQ multiplex PCR was the method, and the copy in TCRdb shows in-frame clones only, minus some. This sample has hundreds of thousands of clones, with roughly 81% found just once. Treatment denoted: approximately 18 received Ad26.COV2.S at low or high dose, single or two shots; roughly five received placebo; per-sample allocation not given. Sample collection was performed on day 63 after the first vaccine or placebo injection. This specimen consisted of peripheral blood, obtained in a trial of Ad26.COV2.S vaccine versus placebo. The receptor set was obtained from a person between 18 and 65 years old who received the Ad26.COV2.S COVID-19 vaccine or a placebo.

The gene calls are TRBV29-1 and TRBJ2-7, with 8 nucleotides matching TRBD1. Germline V gene sequence: CDR1 SQVTM, CDR2 ANQGSEA. After removal of 5 bases from V and 4 bases from J, the junction contained 10 bases not matched to a gene. CDR3 length equals 14 residues. This CDR3 reads CSVYVQGEAYEQYF. The CDR3 DNA follows: TGCAGCGTTTACGTACAGGGGGAGGCTTACGAGCAGTACTTC.

CDR3 sequence reads: CATSDSHSTEAFF. CDR3 sequence (DNA): TGTGCCACCAGTGATTCCCACTCGACAGAAGCTTTCTTT. This chain links TRBV24-1 with TRBJ1-1, with D hard to call. CDR1 and CDR2 (germline): KGHDR, SFDVKD. This CDR3 region has 13 residues. Between the trimmed V and J ends, which lost 2 bases and 8 bases, there was a span of 11 bases.

This chain links TRBV11-2 with TRBJ1-1; D is uncertain. Trimming pared 1 base from V and 3 bases from J, leaving 15 bases between. This CDR3 comprises 16 residues. Looked up from germline, CDR1 is SGHAT and CDR2 is FQNNGV. CDR3 loop: CASSLVQGLDYTEAFF. CDR3 in DNA: TGTGCCAGCAGCTTAGTACAAGGGTTAGACTACACTGAAGCTTTCTTT.

The chain couples TRBV28 to TRBJ2-1; TRBD2 agrees at 8 bases. The germline gives CDR1 MDHEN, CDR2 SYDVKM. The CDR3 runs to 17 residues. J gave up 2 bases and V 4 bases, and 10 bases lay outside the gene matches. The CDR3 is CASSSPGGVSTYNEQFF. The CDR3 DNA follows: TGTGCCAGCAGTTCACCGGGAGGGGTTTCGACCTACAATGAGCAGTTCTTC. The variable domain in full, completed from reference TRBV28 and TRBJ2-1, reads DVKVTQSSRYLVKRTGEKVFLECVQDMDHENMFWYRQDPGLGLRLIYFSYDVKMKEKGDIPEGYSVSREKKERFSLILESASTNQTSMYLCASSSPGGVSTYNEQFFGPGTRLTVL.

J is TRBJ2-1 and V is TRBV27, with no clear D. CDR1 is MNHEY, CDR2 SMNVEV, per germline (reference sequence). The CDR3 runs to 16 residues. The ends were cut back, 5 bases at V and 0 bases at J, with 14 bases in the middle. Written as DNA, the CDR3 is TGTGCCAGCAGTCCCGTCCCACGGAGCTCCTACAATGAGCAGTTCTTC. Translating it yields CASSPVPRSSYNEQFF.

The chain employs TRBV30 and TRBJ2-7; tentative D call: TRBD1 (5 bases). The CDR3 runs 13 residues. Germline lookup yields CDR1 GTSNPN and CDR2 SVGIG (reference sequence). V was clipped by 3 bases and J by 2 bases, with 11 bases between them. The CDR3 DNA sequence: TGTGCCTGGAGCATCGACAGTACCTACGAGCAGTACTTC. Translating it yields CAWSIDSTYEQYF. The full variable domain, with the rest looked up from reference TRBV30 and TRBJ2-7, is SQTIHQWPATLVQPVGSPLSLECTVEGTSNPNLYWYRQAAGRGLQLLFYSVGIGQISSEVPQNLSASRPQDRQFILSSKKLLLSDSGFYLCAWSIDSTYEQYFGPGTRLTVT.

The CDR3 DNA reads TGTGCCAGCAGCCCTCAGGAGCCCTATGGCTACACCTTC. Translation gives CASSPQEPYGYTF. This chain joins TRBV16 and TRBJ1-2; D not certain. The CDR3 covers 13 residues. Looked up from germline, CDR1 is KGHSY and CDR2 is FQNENV. Trimming stripped 4 bases from V and 4 bases from J, with 10 bases between.

This clone has only a few counts. V usage is TRBV4-1 and J usage is TRBJ1-3; D unresolved. V lost 4 bases, J lost 2 bases, and 12 bases lay in between. Germline CDR1 is MGHRA and CDR2 is YSYEKL. The CDR3 consists of 15 residues. In DNA, the CDR3 is TGCGCCAGCAGCCCCGTATCAACCCCTGGAAACACCATATATTTT. Its protein product is CASSPVSTPGNTIYF.

This clone was seen more than once but under ten times. V gene TRBV7-2 combines with J gene TRBJ2-1; 10 bases agree with TRBD2. The CDR3 has 15 amino acids. The V segment lost 5 bases and the J segment 9 bases; nucleotides outside the gene matches: 10. CDR1 and CDR2 from the germline V gene are SGHTA and FQGNSA. The CDR3 region has the DNA TGTGCCAGCAGCCCTCGAGCGGGGGGGCGGGGTGAGCAGTTCTTC. It is translated as CASSPRAGGRGEQFF.

V is TRBV15 and J is TRBJ2-3, with 9 bases fitting TRBD2. V was pared by 3 bases and J by 4 bases, with 11 bases of the junction left unmatched. The germline V gene has CDR1 LNHNV and CDR2 YYDKDF (reference sequence). The CDR3 length is 17 residues. CDR3 nucleotides: TGTGCCACCAGCAGTGGAACTTTTAGCGGGGGTGCAGATACGCAGTATTTT. This encodes CATSSGTFSGGADTQYF.

This clone was recorded a few times. The chain links TRBV19 to TRBJ2-2; perhaps TRBD1 as D (6 bases). The germline CDR1 and CDR2 sequences are LNHDA and SQIVND (reference sequence). V was trimmed by 7 bases and J by 4 bases, leaving 13 bases between them. The CDR3 has 14 residues. Here the CDR3 reads CASKDSSFTGELFF. CDR3 bases: TGTGCCAGTAAGGACAGCTCCTTCACCGGGGAGCTGTTTTTT.

The rearrangement links TRBV4-3 to TRBJ2-3; D remains unclear. This CDR3 comprises 13 residues. Trimming left V 0 bases short and J 5 bases short, with 6 bases between. Germline CDR1 is LGHNA and CDR2 is YSLEER. The CDR3 DNA reads TGCGCCAGCAGCCAAGAAAGGCTAGATACGCAGTATTTT. Encoded protein: CASSQERLDTQYF.